This T cell receptor (beta chain) was recorded in a study of OX40 agonist ivuxolimab in advanced cancers. Study-wide context: Of the participants, around 43% had some prior anti-PD-1, anti-PD-L1 or anti-CTLA-4 therapy, which was allowed.

The repertoire was sequenced with immunoSEQ multiplex PCR; TCRdb's copy has only in-frame clones and lacks some. The sample includes just under 65,000 clones, 80% to 90% of them seen just once. The germline V gene has CDR1 MNHEY and CDR2 SMNVEV (reference sequence). The CDR3 consists of 17 residues. Trimming removed 5 bases at V and 6 bases at J, with 22 bases between. V and J are TRBV27 and TRBJ2-2; D tentatively fits TRBD1 or TRBD2 (5 bases each). The input for sequencing was CD4+ or CD8+ T cells sorted from blood, taken in a trial of the OX40 agonist ivuxolimab. The sequence was obtained from an adult with an advanced solid tumor such as melanoma, head and neck, liver or kidney cancer. The CDR3 bases are TGTGCCAGCAGTCCCATGGTCAGGGCGGGTGAGTCCGGGGAGCTGTTTTTT. This translates into CASSPMVRAGESGELFF.